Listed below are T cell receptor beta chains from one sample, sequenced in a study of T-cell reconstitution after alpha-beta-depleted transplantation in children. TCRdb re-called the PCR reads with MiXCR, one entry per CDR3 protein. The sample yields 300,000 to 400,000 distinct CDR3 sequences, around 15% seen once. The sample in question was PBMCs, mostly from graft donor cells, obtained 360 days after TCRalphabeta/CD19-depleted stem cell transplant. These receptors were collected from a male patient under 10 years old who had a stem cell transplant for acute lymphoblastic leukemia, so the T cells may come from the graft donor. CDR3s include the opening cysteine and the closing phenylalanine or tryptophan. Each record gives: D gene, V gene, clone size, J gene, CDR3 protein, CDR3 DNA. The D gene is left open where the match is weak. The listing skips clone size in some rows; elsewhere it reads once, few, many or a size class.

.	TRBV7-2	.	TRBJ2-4	CASTPGTSQNIQYF	TGTGCCAGCACCCCCGGAACCAGCCAAAACATTCAGTACTTC
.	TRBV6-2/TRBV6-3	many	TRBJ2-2	CASSRREGLNTGELFF	TGTGCCAGCAGTCGTCGTGAGGGGTTAAACACCGGGGAGCTGTTTTTT
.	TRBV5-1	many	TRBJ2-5	CASSLAILGETQYF	TGCGCCAGCAGCTTGGCTATCCTCGGGGAGACCCAGTACTTC
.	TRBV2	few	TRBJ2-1	CASRGQLLRNNEQFF	TGTGCCAGCAGAGGACAGCTCCTCCGGAACAATGAGCAGTTCTTC
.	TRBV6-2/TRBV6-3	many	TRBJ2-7	CASSLRLVRSYEQYF	TGTGCCAGCAGTCTCCGATTAGTCCGAAGCTACGAGCAGTACTTC
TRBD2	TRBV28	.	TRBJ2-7	CASSSAYSTSEHEQYF	TGTGCCAGCAGTTCCGCATATTCGACTAGCGAGCACGAGCAGTACTTC
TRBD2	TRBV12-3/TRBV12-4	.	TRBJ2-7	CASSLWVAGGPGSYEQYF	TGTGCCAGCAGTTTATGGGTAGCGGGAGGGCCGGGGTCCTACGAGCAGTACTTC
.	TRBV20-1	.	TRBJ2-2	CSARVGVTGELFF	TGCAGTGCTAGAGTGGGGGTTACCGGGGAGCTGTTTTTT
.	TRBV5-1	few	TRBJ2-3	CASSLRPQDTQYF	TGCGCCAGCAGCTTGAGGCCCCAAGATACGCAGTATTTT
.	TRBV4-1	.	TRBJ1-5	CASSQETGTPQHF	TGCGCCAGCAGCCAAGAGACGGGGACGCCCCAGCATTTT
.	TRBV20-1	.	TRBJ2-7	CSARDSNSYEQYF	TGCAGTGCTAGAGACTCGAACAGTTACGAGCAGTACTTC
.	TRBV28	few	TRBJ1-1	CASSLYGGFLGNTEAFF	TGTGCCAGCAGTTTATACGGAGGGTTCCTCGGCAACACTGAAGCTTTCTTT
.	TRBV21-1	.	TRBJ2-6	CASSKGPSGANVLTF	TGTGCCAGCAGCAAAGGTCCTTCTGGGGCCAACGTCCTGACTTTC
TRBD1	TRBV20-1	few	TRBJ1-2	CSASRDSYGYTF	TGCAGTGCTAGCCGGGACAGCTATGGCTACACCTTC
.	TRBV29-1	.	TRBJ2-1	CSVEVSTQVYNEEFF	TGCAGCGTTGAAGTATCCACCCAGGTTTACAATGAGGAGTTCTTC
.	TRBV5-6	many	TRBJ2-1	CASSLARNEQFF	TGTGCCAGCAGCTTGGCGAGGAATGAGCAGTTCTTC
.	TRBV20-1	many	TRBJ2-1	CSARDFGGMNEQFF	TGCAGTGCTAGAGATTTCGGGGGCATGAATGAGCAGTTCTTC
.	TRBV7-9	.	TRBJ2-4	CASSRLRTKNIQYF	TGTGCCAGCAGCCGCCTTAGGACCAAAAACATTCAGTACTTC
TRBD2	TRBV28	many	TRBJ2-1	CASSQGLAGREQFF	TGTGCCAGCAGTCAGGGACTAGCGGGACGGGAGCAGTTCTTC
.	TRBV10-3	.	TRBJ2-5	CAISLRETPQETQYF	TGTGCCATCAGCCTACGGGAGACCCCCCAAGAGACCCAGTACTTC